The present TCR beta chain was sequenced within a study of graft-versus-host responses after intestinal transplantation. Study background: Recipients got multivisceral, liver-intestinal, or isolated intestinal transplants. General study findings and limits: Peak circulating GvH clone levels tracked with early post-transplant HvG declines.

Concerning this clone: No antigen is known for it.

Losses at the gene ends were 0 bases for V and 6 bases for J; bases not matched to a gene: 3. The CDR3 is 14 amino acids. Germline V gene data show CDR1 as SGHRS and CDR2 as YFSETQ. TCRdb's copy holds only in-frame clones and misses some; the assay was immunoSEQ multiplex PCR. The data show approximately 130,000 clones, about 92% seen once. This TCR came from a human donor who received an intestinal transplant. The gene calls are TRBV5-1 and TRBJ2-1; the match to TRBD1 covers 7 bases. The sample was unstimulated CD4+ T cells sorted from spleen or lymph node cells, taken before intestinal transplant. The CDR3 loop is CASSLGAGGNEQFF. The CDR3 DNA reads as TGCGCCAGCAGCTTGGGGGCAGGGGGCAATGAGCAGTTCTTC.